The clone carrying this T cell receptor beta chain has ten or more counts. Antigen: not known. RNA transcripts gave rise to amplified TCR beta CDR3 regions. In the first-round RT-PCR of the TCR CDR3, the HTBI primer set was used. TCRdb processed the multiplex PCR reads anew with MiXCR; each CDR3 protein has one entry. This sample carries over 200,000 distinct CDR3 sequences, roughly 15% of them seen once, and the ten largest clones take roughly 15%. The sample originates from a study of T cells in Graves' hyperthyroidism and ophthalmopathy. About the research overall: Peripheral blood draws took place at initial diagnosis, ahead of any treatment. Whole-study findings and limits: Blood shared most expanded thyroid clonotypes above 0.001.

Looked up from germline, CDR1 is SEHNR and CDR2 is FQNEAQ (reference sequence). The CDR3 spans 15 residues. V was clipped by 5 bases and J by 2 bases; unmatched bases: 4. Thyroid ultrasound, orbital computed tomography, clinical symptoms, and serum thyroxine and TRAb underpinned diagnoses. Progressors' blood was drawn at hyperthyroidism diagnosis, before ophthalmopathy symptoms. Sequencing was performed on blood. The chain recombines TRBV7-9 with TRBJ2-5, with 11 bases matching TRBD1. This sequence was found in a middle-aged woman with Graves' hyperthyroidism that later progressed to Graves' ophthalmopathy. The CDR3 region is CASSIGTGGQETQYF. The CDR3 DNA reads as TGTGCCAGCAGCATCGGGACAGGGGGTCAAGAGACCCAGTACTTC.